This record covers a single T cell receptor (beta chain). No antigen is known for it. No qualities accompany the bases; no much larger clone lies one base away. Library creation used the immunoSEQ multiplex PCR assay. For the multiplex PCR, a mixture combining 60 forward primers for TCR Vbeta segments and 13 reverse primers for TCR Jbeta segments was used. The CDR3 region of rearranged TCR beta genes was amplified from genomic DNA with a multiplex PCR assay. The amplified TCR beta libraries were sequenced on the Illumina HiSeq System as 87-base-pair reads. The authors processed their data as follows. Across the roughly 670 repertoires, a later analysis counted 60 million to 90 million unique TCR beta chains, some 11 million of which were shared by at least two donors. Raw reads were error-corrected and collapsed into unique sequences with a nearest-neighbor algorithm that merged closely related sequences to remove PCR and sequencing errors. Alignment of CDR3 sequences to IMGT reference sequences was used to assign V, D and J gene segments. For a sequence to be retained, at least a six-nucleotide match to both a V gene segment and a J gene segment was required. A rearrangement was called productive if the CDR3 had no stop codons and remained in frame with V and J, and every other rearrangement was called non-productive. Following IMGT convention, CDR3 was defined as the stretch from the second conserved V-encoded cysteine up to the conserved J-encoded phenylalanine. The earlier analysis of about 590 of the donors excluded sequences that lacked an unambiguous match to a single V gene segment. An earlier analysis of 500 to 700 of the donors classified V segments as functional when productive rearrangements were above 56.7% and as segregating when the standard deviation between donors was above 5%. A statistical classification framework was built for diagnosing cytomegalovirus status from the catalog of TCR beta chain sequences. V and J gene assignment, in a later analysis, came from comparing TCR nucleotide sequences with IMGT/GENE-DB human TR gene sequences. In a later analysis, CDR3 sequences and most-parsimonious VDJ recombination scenarios were assigned using the TCRdist pipeline. A later analysis defined each TCR beta chain by its CDR3 amino acid sequence plus V-gene family, and excluded reads lacking a unique V-gene family. As a way to deal with suspected cross-contamination and a sequencing artifact, a later analysis dropped nearly 600 nucleotide sequences that were highly shared and had low generation probability. A later analysis calculated a clonal expansion index for each public chain from normalized within-repertoire ranks of inferred template counts. In a later analysis, generation probabilities were computed with a VDJ recombination model fitted to out-of-frame rearrangements, and the resulting probabilities were checked against IGoR. Hypergeometric tests were used in a later analysis to score TCR-TCR, TCR-HLA and TCR-CMV co-occurrence, with a repertoire-size bias correction applied to the TCR pairs. A later analysis estimated false discovery rates by permuting HLA or CMV assignments 20 times. A later analysis grouped co-occurring TCRs with DBSCAN, adding TCRdist sequence similarity when clustering within HLA-allele-positive subsets. Co-occurrence clustering excluded repertoires with fewer than 30,000 or more than 120,000 public chains, plus five with anomalous nucleotide sharing. Held by TCRdb, this immuneACCESS table contains in-frame sequences only and omits some clones. Under half of the omission traces to an unresolved V gene where checked; the cause of the rest is unknown. V and J calls and clone size follow that table, whereas D and trimming were derived from the DNA. For this sample the table gives more than 85,000 clones, of which under 80% were detected only once. Jointly, the top ten make up approximately 4.3% of the sample.

The CDR3 numbers 16 residues from cysteine through phenylalanine. Only the CDR3 region is kept as DNA, spanning 48 bases read in frame from base 1. Clipping removes 0 bases from V and 5 bases from J, with 4 as the unmatched junction base count. For CDR1 and CDR2, the germline V gene lists SNHLY and FYNNEI. The data were taken from a study of cytomegalovirus exposure and HLA in healthy donors (dated by TCRdb to about 2017). With respect to the entire study: According to an earlier analysis of 450 to 650 of the donors, about 180 million T cells yielded over 90 million unique TCR beta sequences and less than 300 Gb of sequence data. HLA typing included class I and class II loci at four-digit resolution. In a later genetic analysis, genome-wide SNP genotypes for about three fifths of the 666 donors were used, and that subset was treated as a discovery cohort. Using immunosequencing, the study profiled T cell repertoires from 640 or so subjects and related those repertoires to cytomegalovirus serostatus. The study was designed to test whether signatures of past pathogen exposure could be identified by cataloging public T cell receptors. An early release that covered around 590 HLA-typed donors contained approximately 300 gigabases of sequencing data and some 87 million unique TCR sequences. An earlier analysis of approximately 630 of the donors applied high-throughput TCR beta sequencing to assess whether each TCR beta V gene segment acted as functional or pseudogenic. Donor age, sex, ethnicity and CMV serostatus were compiled alongside the repertoire data. Roughly five DR-DQ haplotypes were handled as single units for association and clustering, since linkage in the cohort was strong. High-throughput TCR immunosequencing, statistical association of individual TCRs with disease status, and machine learning were combined to predict cytomegalovirus infection status. Typing coverage varied by locus: about 620-640 donors for A, B, C, DRB1 and DQB1; 522 for DQA1; more than 600 for DPA1; more than 450 for DPB1. In addition to the first cohort of approximately 650 subjects, a separate validation cohort of approximately 120 different subjects was used. A later analysis re-examined previously published TCR beta repertoires from several hundred donors and added high-resolution HLA genotyping to investigate patterns of TCR occurrence. All discovery cohort repertoires had been generated using a single sequencing platform. The genetic ancestry cluster associated with self-reported Caucasian donors included 70% to 85% of the roughly 380 genotyped donors. Rather than using new phenotypic data, the later analysis identified candidate immune exposures from TCR beta sequences and from how often those sequences occurred across donors. Among about 390 genotyped donors of the cohort, an average of roughly 240,000 unique TCR beta nucleotide sequences were sequenced per donor, roughly 20% of them non-productive.

Broad study findings and their caveats: Specific HLA alleles were associated with more than 15,000 TCR beta sequences at a false discovery rate of 0.05 in a later analysis. Correlated functional status among segregating V segments might reflect linkage disequilibrium, but an unknown experimental factor could not be ruled out. Cytomegalovirus status was reported to be diagnosed by the classifier with high specificity and sensitivity in both the original and validation cohorts. V-gene and J-gene trimming of TCR beta chains was associated with a missense DCLRE1C variant in a later genetic analysis, and the association was replicated in an independent cohort. In a later analysis, most CMV-associated TCR beta chains were found to appear HLA-restricted, with HLA associations seemingly driven largely by CMV exposure. In an earlier analysis of 587 of the donors, most TCR beta V segments appeared in productive rearrangements about 90% or about 30% of the time, broadly matching IMGT annotations. About 17 rarely observed V segments, including chromosome 9 orphons, were excluded from the earlier analysis of approximately 500 of the donors because counts were too low. When HLA alleles, especially DR and DQ, strongly co-occurred, TCR associations were difficult to assign to individual alleles. The study gave a list of some 150 TCR beta chains associated with cytomegalovirus. A further reported finding was that TCR beta sequences accurately predicted the HLA-A and HLA-B alleles for most subjects in the first cohort. Compared with the roughly 600-donor mean, donors in an Asian-associated ancestry cluster had fewer N-insertions in productive TCRs, according to a later genetic analysis. In this cohort, only TCR beta chains were sequenced, and detectable features were limited by the absence of alpha or paired-chain data. Because HLA typing was missing for some donors at each locus, association tests included only the typed subset. Most TCR sequences were seen in very few donors, while some public TCRs were found in many individuals. Because the 87-base-pair reads could not distinguish some IMGT-functional V segments, including TRBV6-2 and TRBV6-3, those segments were excluded. Three of the identified cytomegalovirus-associated TCR beta chains were confirmed in vitro to be specific for cytomegalovirus antigens. For the cohort, immune exposure information was limited to CMV serostatus. According to the authors, the approach could potentially be generalized to other disease states and immunological phenotypes. The sequencing pipeline was judged likely to have produced a cluster of highly shared sequence variants as a technical artifact. A later analysis found that HLA-associated TCR beta chains were more clonally expanded and had lower generation probabilities than equally common non-associated chains. According to a later analysis, TCR association rates differed among HLA loci, with DRB1 alleles showing the most associated TCRs and HLA-C alleles showing the fewest. The presence/absence analyses assumed that sequencing depth was roughly uniform across donors, and that assumption may not be true. Several of the top co-occurrence clusters appeared to be linked to parvovirus B19, influenza, CMV and Epstein-Barr virus, according to a later analysis.

The cohort comprised more than 550 healthy bone marrow donors. At the time of sampling, every cohort member was nominally healthy, though immune exposures that went unrecorded were likely present. The donor was CMV seropositive and was included in the group of 300 or so seropositive cohort members. Every donor gave a peripheral blood sample, and the peripheral blood mononuclear cells from that sample were used for TCR beta sequencing. Genomic DNA was extracted from the blood cell samples with the Qiagen DNeasy Blood Extraction Kit. This TCR was recovered from a woman between 18 and 30 years old in good health and CMV-seropositive. The source material was PBMCs. Recombination linked TRBV2 to TRBJ2-7; 13 of the junction bases match TRBD2. The CDR3 protein is CASSEAGGTSGDEQYF. At the DNA level, the sequence is TGTGCCAGCAGTGAAGCAGGGGGGACTAGCGGGGACGAGCAGTACTTC. Reference TRBV2 and TRBJ2-7 proteins supply the regions before and after the CDR3; the full variable domain is: EPEVTQTPSHQVTQMGQEVILRCVPISNHLYFYWYRQILGQKVEFLVSFYNNEISEKSEIFDDQFSVERPDGSNFTLKIRSTKLEDSAMYFCASSEAGGTSGDEQYFGPGTRLTVT.